What follows are 20 T cell receptor beta chains derived from one specimen sequenced in a study of technical replicates of blood from a handful of donors. The assay was immunoSEQ multiplex PCR, and TCRdb's table has in-frame clones only and misses some. This table holds fewer than 80,000 clones, about 86% found once. Specimen: PBMCs. Receptors originate from a human donor in good health. Some clones in this sample may be carry-over from other donors' samples.

This chain connects TRBV2 to TRBJ2-7, with a tentative D call TRBD1 (6 bases). Germline CDR1 SNHLY, CDR2 FYNNEI. CDR3 length: 14 residues. Trimming took off 4 bases at V and 1 base at J, with 11 bases between the two ends. DNA of the CDR3: TGTGCCAGCAGTGTTGGGGGCCGGTCCTACGAGCAGTACTTC. It is translated as CASSVGGRSYEQYF.

The chain carries TRBV10-3 and TRBJ1-4; TRBD1 might be the D (5 bases). V lost 0 bases to trimming and J lost 7 bases, with 9 bases between them. Germline V gene sequence: CDR1 ENHRY, CDR2 SYGVKD. The CDR3 runs to 14 residues. The CDR3 sequence: CAISESSGLEKLFF. The DNA of the CDR3 is TGTGCCATCAGTGAGTCGTCAGGGCTTGAAAAACTGTTTTTT.

The chain links TRBV5-4 to TRBJ1-2; the D gene is possibly TRBD1 (6 bases). CDR3 length: 14 amino acids. V gave up 4 bases and J gave up 4 bases, with 14 bases separating them. CDR1 is SGHNT and CDR2 is YYREEE in the germline V gene (reference sequence). CDR3: CASSRRGAGYGYTF. CDR3 DNA sequence: TGTGCCAGCAGCCGGCGGGGGGCCGGCTATGGCTACACCTTC.

The chain carries TRBV4-3 and TRBJ2-7, with TRBD2 matching 8 bases. Losses at the gene ends were 3 bases for V and 4 bases for J; bases not matched to a gene: 5. The CDR3 runs 14 residues. Germline CDR1 and CDR2: LGHNA and YSLEER. CDR3: CASSHGRAMYEQYF. The CDR3 DNA reads TGCGCCAGCAGCCACGGGAGGGCCATGTACGAGCAGTACTTC.

This rearrangement joins TRBV6-1 to TRBJ2-3; 8 nucleotides align to TRBD2. The CDR3 contains 15 residues. The trim removed 4 bases at V and 5 bases at J, leaving 8 bases unmatched. Germline V gene sequence: CDR1 MNHNS, CDR2 SASEGT. The CDR3 region is CASSAGGAPRDTQYF. CDR3 nucleotides: TGTGCCAGCAGTGCGGGGGGGGCTCCTAGAGATACGCAGTATTTT.

The chain recombines TRBV6-1 with TRBJ2-6; a possible D gene is TRBD1 (5 bases). V lost 1 base, J lost 2 bases, and 9 bases lay in between. CDR1 is MNHNS, CDR2 SASEGT, per germline. The CDR3 length is 16 residues. CDR3 nucleotides: TGTGCCAGCAGTGAAGTCAGGGTTACTGGGGCCAACGTCCTGACTTTC. This sequence encodes CASSEVRVTGANVLTF.

There are a few counts of this clone. The chain employs TRBV15 and TRBJ2-2; 10 bases fit TRBD1. V shed 6 bases and J 10 bases; nucleotides not matched to a gene: 11. This CDR3 has 15 amino acids. Germline assignment: CDR1 LNHNV and CDR2 YYDKDF (reference sequence). CDR3 sequence reads: CATSRQGAINQELFF. CDR3 bases: TGTGCCACCAGTAGACAGGGGGCGATCAATCAGGAGCTGTTTTTT.

This clone showed up just a few times. V is TRBV7-9 and J is TRBJ1-1, with D possibly being TRBD1 (5 bases). Trimming stripped 5 bases from V and 3 bases from J, with 10 bases between. The CDR3 totals 13 residues. The germline V gene encodes CDR1 SEHNR and CDR2 FQNEAQ (reference sequence). CDR3 protein: CASSRLGDTEAFF. In DNA, the CDR3 is TGTGCCAGCAGCCGACTAGGGGACACTGAAGCTTTCTTT.

The chain combines TRBV7-2 with TRBJ2-7; D call uncertain. This CDR3 comprises 15 residues. The germline V gene encodes CDR1 SGHTA and CDR2 FQGNSA. V lost 5 bases, J lost 0 bases, and 14 bases lay in between. CDR3 bases: TGTGCCAGCAGCCTCACCCCACTAAGCTCCTACGAGCAGTACTTC. Amino acid sequence: CASSLTPLSSYEQYF.

This chain joins TRBV6-5 and TRBJ1-2, with D unresolved. Trimming left V 8 bases short and J 8 bases short, with 6 bases between. The CDR3 runs 9 residues. Germline V lookup: CDR1 MNHEY, CDR2 SVGAGI. The CDR3 DNA is TGTGCCAGCGACGGGGGCTACACCTTC. It yields the protein CASDGGYTF.

This chain uses TRBV4-1 with TRBJ1-6; possible D gene TRBD1, 5 bases. CDR1 and CDR2 (germline): MGHRA, YSYEKL. The V end was cut by 0 bases, the J end by 6 bases, with 15 bases between. The CDR3 extends over 17 amino acids. The CDR3 DNA reads as TGCGCCAGCAGCCAAGATATGGGGGGGTTGGTTAATTCACCCCTCCACTTT. It is translated as CASSQDMGGLVNSPLHF.

The chain uses TRBV6-5 and TRBJ2-7; TRBD2 aligns across 13 bases. The CDR3 sequence is 16 residues long. Germline V lookup: CDR1 MNHEY, CDR2 SVGAGI. The junction had 9 bases not matched to a gene; V was cut back by 4 bases and J by 6 bases. CDR3 DNA: TGTGCCAGCAGTTTACGGACTAGCGGGAGTCTCAGCGAGCAGTACTTC. Protein sequence: CASSLRTSGSLSEQYF.

V is TRBV4-1 and J is TRBJ2-7; 8 positions match TRBD2. Unmatched junction bases numbered 12, after V lost 4 bases and J lost 4 bases. This CDR3 is 16 amino acids long. From germline, CDR1 is MGHRA and CDR2 YSYEKL. The CDR3, as DNA: TGCGCCAGCAGCCCGGGAAGGGCTAGCGGGCGTTACGAGCAGTACTTC. Translated: CASSPGRASGRYEQYF.

The genes are TRBV7-2 and TRBJ2-4; 14 nucleotides line up with TRBD2. V trimming: 5 bases; J trimming: 8 bases; junction bases outside the gene matches: 8. Germline V gives CDR1 SGHTA, CDR2 FQGNSA. The CDR3 is 16 amino acids. Here the CDR3 reads CASSTRTSGGRDIQYF. Here the CDR3 DNA reads TGTGCCAGCAGCACTCGGACTAGCGGGGGGAGGGACATTCAGTACTTC.

The chain couples TRBV5-1 to TRBJ2-3, with TRBD2 matching over 10 bases. The CDR3 is 16 residues long. CDR1 SGHRS and CDR2 YFSETQ come from the germline V gene. The ends lost 3 bases at V and 0 bases at J; junction bases unmatched: 4. The CDR3 DNA is TGCGCCAGCAGCTGGGGGACTAGCGCTAGCACAGATACGCAGTATTTT. It translates to CASSWGTSASTDTQYF.

The rearrangement links TRBV4-3 to TRBJ1-2, with TRBD1 as a possible D gene (5 bases). CDR1 and CDR2 from the germline V gene are LGHNA and YSLEER. This CDR3 has 14 residues. V lost 4 bases to trimming and J lost 2 bases, with 11 bases between them. The DNA for the CDR3 is TGCGCCAGCAGCCCGGGGAGGGACAACTATGGCTACACCTTC. Translating gives CASSPGRDNYGYTF.

V usage is TRBV10-3 and J usage is TRBJ1-6, with TRBD1 identical over 7 bases. CDR3 length equals 13 residues. The V gene's germline CDR1 is ENHRY and CDR2 SYGVKD. V was clipped by 3 bases and J by 13 bases; unmatched bases: 6. In DNA form, the CDR3 reads TGTGCCATCAGTGAAAGGGGGCTTGCCCCCCTCCACTTT. Translated, it gives CAISERGLAPLHF.

The V call is TRBV30, the J call TRBJ1-2; 11 positions agree with TRBD1. The CDR3 length is 17 residues. Per germline, CDR1 GTSNPN and CDR2 SVGIG (reference sequence). V gave up 7 bases and J gave up 1 base; unmatched junction bases: 14. This CDR3 is CALLNPGQGDLNYGYTF. The CDR3 DNA sequence: TGTGCCTTATTAAATCCGGGACAGGGGGACCTTAACTATGGCTACACCTTC.

The chain employs TRBV21-1 and TRBJ1-5; TRBD1 is the table's D call and was not checked against the DNA. TRBV21-1 is a pseudogene. The CDR3 length is 18 residues. In DNA form, the CDR3 reads TGTGCCAGCTACACCGTAAATCGACGGACAGATAGCAATCAGCCCCAGCATTTT. The encoded protein is CASYTVNRRTDSNQPQHF.

This chain uses TRBV6-6 with TRBJ2-3; TRBD2 matches 7 bases. From germline, CDR1 is MNHNY and CDR2 SVGAGI (reference sequence). V lost 5 bases, J lost 4 bases, and 6 bases stayed unmatched. CDR3 size: 14 residues. CDR3: CASSRSGLADTQYF. The CDR3 DNA reads TGTGCCAGCAGTCGATCCGGACTAGCAGATACGCAGTATTTT.